A selection of T cell receptor beta chains follows, all from one sample in a study of cytomegalovirus exposure and HLA in healthy donors. Libraries were prepared by immunoSEQ multiplex PCR; TCRdb keeps only in-frame clonotypes and omits some of them. The repertoire consists of about 140,000 clones, with approximately 82% occurring once and the leading ten covering roughly 3.2%. The material sequenced was PBMCs. Receptors were obtained from a man aged 18-30 years in good health and CMV-seropositive. Both conserved end residues are trimmed from each CDR3. Part of the rows lack a size; the others show once, few, many or a class for expanded clones.

CDR3aa	v_gene	abundance	j_gene
ASSLERDSYEQY	TRBV5-6	few	TRBJ2-7
ASSLMGQFNQPQH	TRBV5-1	few	TRBJ1-5
ASSQSRDIGEKLF	TRBV5-4	-	TRBJ1-4
ASSQGQGETEAF	TRBV4-1	-	TRBJ1-1
ASSLRASGSTGELF	TRBV11-2	-	TRBJ2-2
ASSKPGVGPYNEQF	TRBV28	-	TRBJ2-1
ASSLTSGVYEQY	TRBV5-6	-	TRBJ2-7
ASSGGGTLEEQF	TRBV6-1	once	TRBJ2-1
ASSPWTTVNTEAF	TRBV27	-	TRBJ1-1
ASSSQAPNTEAF	TRBV4-1	-	TRBJ1-1
ASSQVGQGSTANEKLF	TRBV4-1	-	TRBJ1-4
ASSRPGQETQY	TRBV4-1	-	TRBJ2-5
ASSLGGQGSGANVLT	TRBV5-1	-	TRBJ2-6
ASSPSGTGNTIY	TRBV6-1	few	TRBJ1-3
ASSQPLTGGNTIY	TRBV9	-	TRBJ1-3
ASSSGGISEQY	TRBV7-8	-	TRBJ2-7
ASSRGTGTEAF	TRBV28	-	TRBJ1-1
ASSPRGPPGAF	TRBV19	-	TRBJ1-1
ASSQDGTSIYNEQF	TRBV4-1	-	TRBJ2-1
ASSQESAGQGAHYEQY	TRBV4-1	-	TRBJ2-7
ASTLAGGPGEDTQY	TRBV25-1	few	TRBJ2-3
ASNSLFGQGIDEKLF	TRBV28	-	TRBJ1-4
ASSEVRTVNTEAF	TRBV6-1	-	TRBJ1-1
ASSLTSGRVEVTDTQY	TRBV5-1	-	TRBJ2-3
ASSRGKENIQY	TRBV2	-	TRBJ2-4
ASAPGTNNQPQH	TRBV6-1	once	TRBJ1-5
ATSGALGASGTQETQY	TRBV15	-	TRBJ2-5
ASSSGMGRNYGYT	TRBV7-6	-	TRBJ1-2
ASSSPPYEKLF	TRBV28	few	TRBJ1-4
ASSGRLADPFTGELF	TRBV9	-	TRBJ2-2
ASRDRDSSYEQY	TRBV6-5	-	TRBJ2-7
ASGLRSGTEAF	TRBV12-5	few	TRBJ1-1
ASSDATSGKQF	TRBV6-4	-	TRBJ2-1
ASSFGGQGREKLF	TRBV28	-	TRBJ1-4
AWSGAGGWIPF	TRBV30	once	TRBJ1-1
ASSESAGYGYT	TRBV10-1	-	TRBJ1-2
ASAAGGSTREQY	TRBV25-1	-	TRBJ2-7
ASILGGMNTEAF	TRBV28	few	TRBJ1-1
ASSLTSGQETQY	TRBV6-1	once	TRBJ2-5
ASSPFSGSSYEQY	TRBV28	-	TRBJ2-7
ASSCLNGTSGLDNQETQY	TRBV6-4	-	TRBJ2-5
ASSSLPGTGPTDEQY	TRBV7-9	-	TRBJ2-7
ASSYSRRRDTGELF	TRBV6-6	-	TRBJ2-2
ASRPEDRVGRLSNQPQH	TRBV28	-	TRBJ1-5
ASSTRPGQGFSAF	TRBV5-1	-	TRBJ1-1
ASSPRVSNQPQH	TRBV27	-	TRBJ1-5
ASISTQEQF	TRBV6-1	once	TRBJ2-1
ASSYTGTDYGYT	TRBV6-5	-	TRBJ1-2
ASSVPDEKLF	TRBV5-1	medium-sized	TRBJ1-4
ASGYPGQGNNEQF	TRBV12-5	-	TRBJ2-1
ASSQLTRGSYNEQF	TRBV14	-	TRBJ2-1
ASSPAGREYTEAF	TRBV13	-	TRBJ1-1
ASSFASGLNQETQY	TRBV5-1	-	TRBJ2-5
ASSLVGDEKLF	TRBV5-1	-	TRBJ1-4
ASSRQGRSGYT	TRBV19	-	TRBJ1-2
ASSDPRLAGEHEQY	TRBV25-1	-	TRBJ2-7
ASSRTGGNSGELF	TRBV5-4	-	TRBJ2-2